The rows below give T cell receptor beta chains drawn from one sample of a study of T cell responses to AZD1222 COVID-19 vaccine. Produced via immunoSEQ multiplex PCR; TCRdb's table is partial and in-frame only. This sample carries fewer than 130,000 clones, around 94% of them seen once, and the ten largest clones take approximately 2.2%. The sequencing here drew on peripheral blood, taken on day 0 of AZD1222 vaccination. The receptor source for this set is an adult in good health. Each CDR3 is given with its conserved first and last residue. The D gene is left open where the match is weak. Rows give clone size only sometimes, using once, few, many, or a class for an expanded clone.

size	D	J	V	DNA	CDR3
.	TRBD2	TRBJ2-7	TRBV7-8	TGTGCCAGCAGCAAAGCTAGCGGGGGTTACGAGCAGTACTTC	CASSKASGGYEQYF
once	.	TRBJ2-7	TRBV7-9	TGTGCTACCGGGGGACTTTCGCAATACGAGCAGTACTTC	CATGGLSQYEQYF
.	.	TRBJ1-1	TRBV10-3	TGTGCCATCAGTGTGATCATGAACACTGAAGCTTTCTTT	CAISVIMNTEAFF
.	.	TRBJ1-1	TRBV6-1	TGTGCCAGCAGTGAACCGATCAGGTGCGAAGCTTTCTTT	CASSEPIRCEAFF
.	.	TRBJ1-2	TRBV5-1	TGCGCCAGCAGCCCAGGAGGGGACGGAGGGGGCTACACCTTC	CASSPGGDGGGYTF
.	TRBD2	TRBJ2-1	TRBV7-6	TGTGCCAGCAGCTCGACGGGGGGGCCCTACAATGAGCAGTTCTTC	CASSSTGGPYNEQFF
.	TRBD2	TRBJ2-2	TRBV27	TGTGCCAGCAGCCCCGACACCGGTTTAGCGGGGTACACCGGGGAGCTGTTTTTT	CASSPDTGLAGYTGELFF
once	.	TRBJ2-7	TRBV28	TGTGCCAGCAGTCCGGGACCAACCTACGAGCAGTACTTC	CASSPGPTYEQYF
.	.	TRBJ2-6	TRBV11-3	TGTGCCAGCAGCCTCTCATCGGGCTCTGGGGCCAACGTCCTGACTTTC	CASSLSSGSGANVLTF
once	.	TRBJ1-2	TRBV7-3	TGTGCCAGCAGCTTACGGGCAGGGTCTGGCTACACCTTC	CASSLRAGSGYTF